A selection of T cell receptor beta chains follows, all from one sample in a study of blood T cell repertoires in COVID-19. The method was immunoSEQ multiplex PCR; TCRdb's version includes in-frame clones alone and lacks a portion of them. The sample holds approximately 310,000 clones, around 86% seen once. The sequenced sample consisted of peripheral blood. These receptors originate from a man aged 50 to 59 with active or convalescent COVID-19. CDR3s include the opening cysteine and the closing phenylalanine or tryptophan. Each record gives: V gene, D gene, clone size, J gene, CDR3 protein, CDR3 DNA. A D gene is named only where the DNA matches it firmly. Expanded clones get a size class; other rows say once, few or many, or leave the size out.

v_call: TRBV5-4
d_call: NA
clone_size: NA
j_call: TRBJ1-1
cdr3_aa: CASSLGGRWGTEAFF
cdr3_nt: TGTGCCAGCAGCTTGGGAGGGCGATGGGGCACTGAAGCTTTCTTT

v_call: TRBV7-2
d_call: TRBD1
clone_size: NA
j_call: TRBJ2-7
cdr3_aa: CASSLVSQGAYEQYF
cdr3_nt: TGTGCCAGCAGCTTAGTGTCCCAGGGGGCCTACGAGCAGTACTTC

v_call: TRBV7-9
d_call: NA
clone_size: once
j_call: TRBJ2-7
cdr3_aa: CASSPIGPRDYEQYF
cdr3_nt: TGTGCCAGCAGCCCGATCGGCCCGAGGGACTACGAGCAGTACTTC

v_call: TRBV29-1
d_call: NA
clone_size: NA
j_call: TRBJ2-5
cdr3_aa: CSVEWRDVETQYF
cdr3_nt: TGCAGCGTTGAATGGCGGGATGTGGAGACCCAGTACTTC

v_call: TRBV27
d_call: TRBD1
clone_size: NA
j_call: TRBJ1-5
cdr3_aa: CASSQGQVRYSNQPQHF
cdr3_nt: TGTGCCAGCAGTCAAGGACAGGTTCGATATAGCAATCAGCCCCAGCATTTT

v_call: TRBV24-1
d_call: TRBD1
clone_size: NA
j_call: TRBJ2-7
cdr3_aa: CATSPGQGTYEQYF
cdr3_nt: TGTGCCACCAGTCCGGGACAGGGTACCTACGAGCAGTACTTC

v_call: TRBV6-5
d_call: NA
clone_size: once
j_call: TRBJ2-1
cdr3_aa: CASSYIQGWFNEQFF
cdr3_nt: TGTGCCAGCAGTTACATACAGGGTTGGTTCAATGAGCAGTTCTTC

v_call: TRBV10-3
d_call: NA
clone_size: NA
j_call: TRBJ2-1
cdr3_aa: CAISESRYEQFF
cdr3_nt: TGTGCCATCAGTGAGTCGAGATATGAGCAGTTCTTC

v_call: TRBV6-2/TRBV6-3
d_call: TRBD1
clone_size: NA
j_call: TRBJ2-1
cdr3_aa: CASSLRLPGQALLVEQFF
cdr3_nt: TGTGCCAGCAGTTTGAGGCTTCCGGGACAGGCCCTTTTGGTTGAGCAGTTCTTC

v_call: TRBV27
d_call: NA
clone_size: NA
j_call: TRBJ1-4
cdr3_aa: CASSLSGVNEKLFF
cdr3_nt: TGTGCCAGCAGTTTATCAGGGGTTAATGAAAAACTGTTTTTT

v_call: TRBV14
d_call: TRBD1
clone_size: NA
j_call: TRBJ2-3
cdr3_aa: CASSLGQGRNTQYF
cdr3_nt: TGTGCCAGCAGCCTGGGACAGGGGAGGAATACGCAGTATTTT

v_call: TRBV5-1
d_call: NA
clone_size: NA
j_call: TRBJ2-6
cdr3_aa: CASSSVSSGANVLTF
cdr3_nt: TGCGCCAGCAGCTCTGTCAGCTCTGGGGCCAACGTCCTGACTTTC

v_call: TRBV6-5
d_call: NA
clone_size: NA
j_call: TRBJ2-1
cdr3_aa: CASSYSRANEQFF
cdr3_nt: TGTGCCAGCAGTTACTCGAGGGCCAATGAGCAGTTCTTC